A single sample gave rise to the 5 T cell receptor beta chains below, sequenced in a study of neurological immune-mediated disorders. Time point meaning: longitudinal time-point 3. Each CDR3 protein is one row after TCRdb ran MiXCR on the 5' RACE reads. The data show roughly 48,000 distinct CDR3 sequences, with about an eighth seen just once and 9% held by the top ten. Sequencing was done on a sample of PBMCs. The receptors originated from a male donor with HTLV-1-associated myelopathy (HAM/TSP).

Comment on this clonotype: This may stem from a read error, because a much larger clone lies one nucleotide away. The chain recombines TRBV20-1 with TRBJ2-3; D is undetermined. This CDR3 has 16 residues. Per the germline V gene, CDR1 is DFQATT and CDR2 is SNEGSKA (reference sequence). Trimming shortened V by 3 bases and J by 1 base, and 17 bases separated the two germline ends. CDR3 in DNA: TGCAGTGCTAGGTATTATAGCTCTGACGGCACAGATACGCAGTATTTT. It encodes CSARYYSSDGTDTQYF.

In this sample, this clonotype turned up many times. V usage is TRBV20-1 and J usage is TRBJ2-3, with 7 bases identical to TRBD2. The CDR3 sequence is 18 residues long. Per germline, CDR1 DFQATT and CDR2 SNEGSKA (reference sequence). V shed 1 base and J 1 base; nucleotides not matched to a gene: 14. The CDR3 here is CSARASLKLAGRTDTQYF. DNA of the CDR3: TGCAGTGCTAGAGCCAGCCTCAAGTTAGCGGGCCGCACAGATACGCAGTATTTT.

This clonotype was recorded at least ten times. The chain is built from TRBV7-2 and TRBJ1-5; tentative D call: TRBD1 (6 bases). Deletions cut 5 bases from V and 6 bases from J, with 14 bases between. The CDR3 covers 14 residues. Per germline, CDR1 SGHTA and CDR2 FQGNSA. This CDR3 reads CASSPQGGSQPQHF. The CDR3 nucleotides read TGTGCCAGCAGCCCACAGGGTGGAAGTCAGCCCCAGCATTTT.

In its sample, this clonotype was seen a few times. The chain recombines TRBV29-1 with TRBJ1-2; no definite D call. CDR3 length equals 13 residues. Trimming took off 2 bases at V and 5 bases at J, with 12 bases between the two ends. Germline V gene sequence: CDR1 SQVTM, CDR2 ANQGSEA. The CDR3 nucleotides read TGCAGCGTTGAAATGTACTCAGCGTATGGCTACACCTTC. Translation gives CSVEMYSAYGYTF.

This clonotype qualifies as medium-sized. The gene calls are TRBV28 and TRBJ2-7; D remains unclear. Between the trimmed V and J ends, which lost 3 bases and 1 base, there was a span of 10 bases. Germline CDR1 MDHEN, CDR2 SYDVKM. The CDR3 is 14 amino acids. CDR3 nucleotides: TGTGCCAGCAGTTTCCCCTCCCGATCCTACGAGCAGTACTTC. Translation: CASSFPSRSYEQYF.